Listed below are T cell receptor beta chains from one sample, sequenced in a study of OX40 agonist ivuxolimab in advanced cancers. Data came from immunoSEQ multiplex PCR; TCRdb stores just in-frame clones and leaves some out. The sample yields about 13,000 clones, approximately 84% seen once. The sequencing used CD4+ or CD8+ T cells sorted from blood, collected in a trial of the OX40 agonist ivuxolimab. Receptors were obtained from an adult with an advanced solid tumor such as melanoma, head and neck, liver or kidney cancer. Both conserved end residues are part of each CDR3.

J gene,V gene,CDR3 protein
TRBJ2-3,TRBV11-3,CASSPGLAGGADTQYF
TRBJ2-1,TRBV27,CASSLGTGGNEQFF
TRBJ2-1,TRBV28,CASSFGLTEQFF
TRBJ2-2,TRBV18,CASSPQEGTGELFF
TRBJ1-4,TRBV7-9,CASTPTQGGASNEKLFF
TRBJ1-2,TRBV11-1,CASSLEGNYGYTF
TRBJ2-7,TRBV6-6,CASSTDTSGGRDEQYF
TRBJ2-2,TRBV5-6,CASSLGLVGNTGELFF
TRBJ2-2,TRBV7-9,CASSHRQGFGGELFF
TRBJ2-1,TRBV27,CASSLGGVPYNEQFF
TRBJ2-5,TRBV9,CASSFRDRGPETQYF
TRBJ2-7,TRBV6-6,CASSHRGGYEQYF
TRBJ2-3,TRBV28,CASRAPGQGTSTDTQYF
TRBJ2-1,TRBV2,CASSVGLYNEQFF
TRBJ2-7,TRBV7-3,CASSWTGGESYEQYF
TRBJ2-2,TRBV9,CASNQGPGELFF
TRBJ2-7,TRBV2,CASSALAGTYEQYF
TRBJ2-1,TRBV6-5,CASSTPGQYNEQFF
TRBJ2-3,TRBV19,CASRLTDGVTQYF
TRBJ1-1,TRBV4-1,CASSQEGLGTGGGTEAFF
TRBJ1-2,TRBV9,CASSTNRDRGEPSYGYTF
TRBJ1-1,TRBV9,CASSAEQGNTEAFF
TRBJ1-2,TRBV27,CASSFLDPLGANYGYTF
TRBJ2-1,TRBV27,CASSLWGPSNEQFF
TRBJ1-2,TRBV4-1,CASSQSPGTGGDYGYTF
TRBJ2-3,TRBV30,CAWSLIGNTDTQYF
TRBJ2-7,TRBV7-6,CASSFPGDEQYF
TRBJ1-5,TRBV7-8,CASSLDRISNQPQHF
TRBJ2-1,TRBV5-5,CASSLWEASYNEQFF
TRBJ2-7,TRBV7-8,CASSLGIAGGTEQYF
TRBJ1-1,TRBV28,CASSLMNTEAFF
TRBJ1-1,TRBV6-6,CAISESVQEAFF
TRBJ2-6,TRBV5-4,CASSGQGRFSGANVLTF
TRBJ1-2,TRBV28,CASSLRNREGYGYTF
TRBJ1-1,TRBV6-5,CASSSSPGGADTEAFF
TRBJ2-1,TRBV19,CASSIVARDEQFF
TRBJ2-1,TRBV7-3,CASSLTSPLAGGSEQFF
TRBJ1-2,TRBV27,CASSPTAAYGYTF
TRBJ2-4,TRBV4-1,CASSQVGGGRVGKNIQYF
TRBJ1-5,TRBV15,CATSRGRDFSNQPQHF
TRBJ2-7,TRBV7-9,CASSSGTGGGEQYF
TRBJ2-2,TRBV11-2,CASRREWDFGLLFF
TRBJ2-5,TRBV11-3,CASSLMVYQETQYF
TRBJ1-1,TRBV16,CASSPSGGMNTEAFF
TRBJ1-1,TRBV19,CASSFGKNTEAFF
TRBJ2-1,TRBV29-1,CSVGQGALNEQFF
TRBJ2-7,TRBV28,CASSRTTVMIAGARYEQYF
TRBJ2-5,TRBV10-3,CAISESGGGQRDQETQYF
TRBJ1-1,TRBV11-2,CASSLGGRATEAFF
TRBJ2-5,TRBV10-1,CASSESALEGETQYF
TRBJ1-2,TRBV7-9,CASSLGDYGYTF
TRBJ2-3,TRBV4-2,CASSQDPVAGGFTDTQYF
TRBJ1-1,TRBV6-6,CASSYSSNLAFF
TRBJ2-7,TRBV10-2,CASRQGPYEQYF
TRBJ2-7,TRBV5-6,CASSSLPEATGYEQYF
TRBJ1-1,TRBV7-3,CASSPGTEAFF
TRBJ1-4,TRBV2,CASIGGGNEKLFF
TRBJ2-1,TRBV6-5,CASSYGTGYNEQFF